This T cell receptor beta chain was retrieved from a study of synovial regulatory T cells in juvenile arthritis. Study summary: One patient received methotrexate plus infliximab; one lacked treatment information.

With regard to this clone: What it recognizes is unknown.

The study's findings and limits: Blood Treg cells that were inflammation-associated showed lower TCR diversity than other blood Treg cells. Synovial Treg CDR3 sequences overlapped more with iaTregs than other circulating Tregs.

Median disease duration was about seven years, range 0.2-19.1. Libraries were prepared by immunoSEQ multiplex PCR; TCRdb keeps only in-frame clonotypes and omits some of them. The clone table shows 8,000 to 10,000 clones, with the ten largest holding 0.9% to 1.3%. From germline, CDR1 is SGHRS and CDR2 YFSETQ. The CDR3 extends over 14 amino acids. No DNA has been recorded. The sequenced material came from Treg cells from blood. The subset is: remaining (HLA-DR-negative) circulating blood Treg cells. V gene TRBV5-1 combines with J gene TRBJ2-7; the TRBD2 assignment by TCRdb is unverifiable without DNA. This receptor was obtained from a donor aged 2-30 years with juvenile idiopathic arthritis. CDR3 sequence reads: CASSRDLYGVEQYF.